This T cell receptor beta chain comes out of a study of cytomegalovirus exposure and HLA in healthy donors. Study observations and caveats: Excluded: some indistinguishable V segments such as TRBV6-2 and TRBV6-3.

The table lists this clone with a count of one. The target antigen is unknown. Trimming took 6 bases from V and 5 from J; bases not matched to a gene: 8. The CDR3 sequence is 14 residues long. Per the germline V gene, CDR1 is MRHNA and CDR2 is SNTAGT. The primer mix had 60 Vbeta and 13 Jbeta primers. Profiling relied on immunoSEQ multiplex PCR, and the TCRdb table lists in-frame clones only, not all of them. The sample records a few hundred thousand clones, 60% to 80% being singletons. This receptor was taken from a man aged 18 to 35 in good health and CMV-seronegative. The sample taken for sequencing was PBMCs. This chain connects TRBV6-4 to TRBJ2-7, with TRBD2 matching 9 bases. CDR3 nucleotide sequence: TGTGCCAGCAGGCCAGCGGGGGGCAGAAACGAGCAGTACTTC. This translates into CASRPAGGRNEQYF.